Listed here is a single T cell receptor beta chain. The target antigen is unknown. Researchers ran the PCR with 60 Vbeta and 13 Jbeta primers. Generated by immunoSEQ multiplex PCR, the TCRdb table keeps only in-frame clones and is missing some. The sample gives about 120,000 clones, 70% to 80% of which show up once; 2.7% is in the top ten. The data derive from a study of cytomegalovirus exposure and HLA in healthy donors. Germline values: CDR1 KGHSH, CDR2 LQKENI. This CDR3 is built from 15 residues. The V gene lost 0 bases and the J gene lost 6 bases, with 14 bases spanning the gap. Study outcomes and limitations: Later analysis showed TCR association rates varying by HLA locus, highest for DRB1 and lowest for HLA-C.

This sequence originates from a woman aged 40-49 years in good health and CMV-seropositive. The sequencing input was PBMCs. The rearrangement joins TRBV18 to TRBJ1-2; weak D call: TRBD1 (6 bases). The CDR3 DNA follows: TGTGCCAGCTCACCACCGGGGGCAAGGGTGGATGGCTACACCTTC. The encoded protein is CASSPPGARVDGYTF. The variable domain in full, completed from reference TRBV18 and TRBJ1-2, reads NAGVMQNPRHLVRRRGQEARLRCSPMKGHSHVYWYRQLPEEGLKFMVYLQKENIIDESGMPKERFSAEFPKEGPSILRIQQVVRGDSAAYFCASSPPGARVDGYTFGSGTRLTVV.